These 30 T cell receptor beta chains share one sample of origin, sequenced in a study of OX40 agonist ivuxolimab in advanced cancers. TCRdb's copy holds only in-frame clones and misses some; the assay was immunoSEQ multiplex PCR. This repertoire shows about 80,000 clones, around 93% found once; its top ten account for 7% to 9.5%. Here the sequenced sample was CD4+ or CD8+ T cells sorted from blood, taken in a trial of the OX40 agonist ivuxolimab. These receptors came from an adult with an advanced solid tumor such as melanoma, head and neck, liver or kidney cancer.

The chain links TRBV19 to TRBJ2-1; maybe TRBD2 (5 bases). The CDR3 spans 15 residues. V lost 3 bases to trimming and J lost 5 bases, with 14 bases between them. CDR1 and CDR2 (germline): LNHDA, SQIVND (reference sequence). CDR3 sequence reads: CASSIGVEPNNEQFF. CDR3 sequence (DNA): TGTGCCAGTAGTATCGGGGTGGAACCCAACAATGAGCAGTTCTTC.

This clone was counted a few times. The V and J genes are TRBV27 and TRBJ2-1; the D is unclear. Germline CDR1 MNHEY, CDR2 SMNVEV (reference sequence). Trimming took 3 bases from V and 3 from J, leaving 9 bases between them. The CDR3 runs 14 residues. The CDR3 sequence is CASSFGKIYNEQFF. The CDR3 DNA reads as TGTGCCAGCAGTTTCGGAAAGATCTACAATGAGCAGTTCTTC.

The chain recombines TRBV10-1 with TRBJ2-7; D remains ambiguous. CDR1 and CDR2 (germline): WNHNN, SYGVQD (reference sequence). The CDR3 totals 13 residues. Between the trimmed V and J ends, which lost 2 bases and 4 bases, there was a span of 9 bases. The CDR3 reads CASSEGFKYEQYF. As DNA, the CDR3 is TGCGCCAGCAGTGAGGGTTTTAAGTACGAGCAGTACTTC.

The chain recombines TRBV29-1 with TRBJ2-7; no firm D call. Germline values: CDR1 SQVTM, CDR2 ANQGSEA. Trimming left V 2 bases short and J 0 bases short, with 8 bases between. CDR3 length equals 13 residues. CDR3 DNA sequence: TGCAGCGTTGAATTGGGGTCCTCCTACGAGCAGTACTTC. Translating gives CSVELGSSYEQYF.

The chain has TRBV6-1 and TRBJ2-1; D remains unclear. Per germline, CDR1 MNHNS and CDR2 SASEGT. CDR3 length: 13 residues. The V and J ends lost 5 bases and 3 bases respectively, with 8 bases between them. The CDR3 sequence is CASSYLDYNEQFF. CDR3 coding DNA: TGTGCCAGCAGTTATTTAGACTACAATGAGCAGTTCTTC.

V gene TRBV27 combines with J gene TRBJ2-7; 8 bases agree with TRBD1. CDR3 length equals 16 residues. The V gene's germline CDR1 is MNHEY and CDR2 SMNVEV (reference sequence). The V segment lost 1 base and the J segment 0 bases; nucleotides outside the gene matches: 5. CDR3: CASSLWAGGSSYEQYF. CDR3 DNA sequence: TGTGCCAGCAGTTTATGGGCAGGGGGCAGCTCCTACGAGCAGTACTTC.

The rearrangement joins TRBV7-8 to TRBJ2-7; 8 nucleotides align to TRBD1. CDR1 SGHVS and CDR2 FQNEAQ come from the germline V gene. The CDR3 spans 17 residues. J lost 0 bases, V lost 11 bases, and 18 bases had no gene match. The CDR3: CAVSSGAGGLSSYEQYF. CDR3 coding DNA: TGTGCCGTAAGCTCGGGGGCAGGGGGCCTTTCCTCCTACGAGCAGTACTTC.

The CDR3 region has the DNA TGTGCCAGCAGCCCAGGGACGGGTGAGCAGTTCTTC. Translated: CASSPGTGEQFF. The V call is TRBV13, the J call TRBJ2-1; either TRBD1 or TRBD2 may fit D (5 bases each). With 5 bases removed from V and 9 bases from J, the gap between germline ends came to 11 bases. Per germline, CDR1 PRHDT and CDR2 FYEKMQ (reference sequence). The CDR3 loop spans 12 amino acids.

The CDR3 spells CASSLIGIVATGELFF. The CDR3 nucleotides read TGTGCCAGCAGTTTAATAGGGATCGTAGCTACCGGGGAGCTGTTTTTT. This rearrangement joins TRBV27 to TRBJ2-2; no definite D call. Germline V gene lookup returns CDR1 MNHEY and CDR2 SMNVEV (reference sequence). The V gene lost 2 bases and the J gene lost 5 bases, with 15 bases spanning the gap. This CDR3 comprises 16 residues.

This chain uses TRBV9 with TRBJ2-7; 10 bases are a match to TRBD2. Germline V gives CDR1 SGDLS, CDR2 YYNGEE. Trimming removed 6 bases from V and 0 bases from J; junction bases left unmatched: 3. This CDR3 spans 14 amino acids. The CDR3 here is CASNPSGSSYEQYF. The CDR3 DNA sequence: TGTGCCAGCAACCCTAGCGGGAGCTCCTACGAGCAGTACTTC. The full variable domain, its missing parts supplied by reference TRBV9 and TRBJ2-7, is DSGVTQTPKHLITATGQRVTLRCSPRSGDLSVYWYQQSLDQGLQFLIQYYNGEERAKGNILERFSAQQFPDLHSELNLSSLELGDSALYFCASNPSGSSYEQYFGPGTRLTVT.

J is TRBJ2-3 and V is TRBV7-6, with 8 nucleotides matching TRBD2. The CDR3 totals 15 residues. The V segment lost 3 bases and the J segment 6 bases; nucleotides outside the gene matches: 8. Germline CDR1 and CDR2: SGHVS and FNYEAQ. CDR3 coding DNA: TGTGCCAGCAGCTTCGTACTTAGCGGGGTGGATACGCAGTATTTT. It yields the protein CASSFVLSGVDTQYF.

The chain employs TRBV2 and TRBJ1-3, with D maybe TRBD1 (6 bases). The CDR3 has 14 residues. V was shortened by 4 bases and J by 3 bases, with 10 bases between the two germline ends. The germline V gene encodes CDR1 SNHLY and CDR2 FYNNEI. CDR3: CASSVKGGGNTIYF. The CDR3 bases are TGTGCCAGCAGTGTAAAAGGGGGTGGAAACACCATATATTTT.

For the CDR3, the DNA is TGTGCCAGTAGTATTGGGGACAGCTCCTACAATGAGCAGTTCTTC. Its translation: CASSIGDSSYNEQFF. The rearrangement links TRBV19 to TRBJ2-1; 7 bases are a match to TRBD1. This CDR3 has 15 amino acids. Germline CDR1 is LNHDA and CDR2 is SQIVND (reference sequence). The J segment lost 0 bases and the V segment lost 3 bases, leaving 2 bases of the junction unmatched.

This clone has just one count. The chain employs TRBV6-6 and TRBJ1-2; TRBD1 might be the D (5 bases). Germline-derived CDR1 and CDR2 are MNHNY and SVGAGI (reference sequence). The CDR3 is made up of 15 amino acids. V shed 0 bases and J shed 2 bases, with 10 bases lying between them. The CDR3 here is CASSYSKGLNYGYTF. CDR3 DNA sequence: TGTGCCAGCAGTTACTCGAAGGGACTAAACTATGGCTACACCTTC.

This clone was recorded only once. The chain has TRBV19 and TRBJ1-5; D is perhaps TRBD1 (5 bases). The CDR3 covers 13 residues. V gave up 3 bases and J gave up 6 bases, with 9 bases separating them. CDR1 is LNHDA, CDR2 SQIVND, per germline (reference sequence). The chain's CDR3 is CASSMPGFQPQHF. The CDR3 region has the DNA TGTGCCAGTAGTATGCCAGGGTTTCAGCCCCAGCATTTT.

The chain links TRBV15 to TRBJ1-2, with 9 nucleotides matching TRBD1. J was trimmed by 5 bases and V by 3 bases; bases with no gene match: 4. The CDR3 runs 14 residues. In germline, CDR1 is LNHNV, CDR2 YYDKDF (reference sequence). DNA for the CDR3: TGTGCCACCAGCAGGGCCGGGACAGGGTATGGCTACACCTTC. Encoded protein: CATSRAGTGYGYTF.

V is TRBV11-1 and J is TRBJ2-7; D unclear. V shed 8 bases and J shed 1 base, with 18 bases lying between them. The CDR3 is 15 amino acids. In germline, CDR1 is SGHAT, CDR2 FQDESV (reference sequence). The DNA for the CDR3 is TGTGCCAGCCGCCAACCAGACACCAGGTCCTACGAGCAGTACTTC. Its protein is CASRQPDTRSYEQYF.

The gene calls are TRBV7-9 and TRBJ2-1, with D perhaps TRBD1 (6 bases). The V end was cut by 1 base, the J end by 7 bases, with 11 bases between. The germline V gene encodes CDR1 SEHNR and CDR2 FQNEAQ (reference sequence). The CDR3 spans 14 residues. The CDR3 DNA sequence: TGTGCCAGCAGCTTAGTGCAGGGGATGAATGAGCAGTTCTTC. Translation gives CASSLVQGMNEQFF.

The chain couples TRBV13 to TRBJ1-2, with 9 bases aligning to TRBD1. V lost 1 base to trimming and J lost 1 base; unmatched junction nucleotides: 10. The CDR3 runs to 18 residues. Germline lookup yields CDR1 PRHDT and CDR2 FYEKMQ (reference sequence). CDR3 sequence: CASSLETDRGGYNYGYTF. The CDR3 region has the DNA TGTGCCAGCAGCTTAGAAACCGACAGGGGGGGATATAACTATGGCTACACCTTC.

The V gene is TRBV5-1, the J gene TRBJ2-7, with a weak D call TRBD1 (6 bases). The germline CDR1 and CDR2 sequences are SGHRS and YFSETQ. The CDR3 sequence is 16 residues long. Trimming took off 0 bases at V and 0 bases at J, with 13 bases between the two ends. The CDR3 nucleotides read TGCGCCAGCAGCTTGGGACAGGCTATAAGCTCCTACGAGCAGTACTTC. It specifies CASSLGQAISSYEQYF.

The chain carries TRBV7-2 and TRBJ2-7; D possibly uses TRBD1 or TRBD2 (5 bases each). The V gene's germline CDR1 is SGHTA and CDR2 FQGNSA. The CDR3 extends over 14 amino acids. V gave up 7 bases and J gave up 6 bases, with 19 bases separating them. CDR3 sequence reads: CASIPGPLLGEQYF. CDR3 nucleotide sequence: TGTGCCAGCATTCCGGGACCCCTACTCGGCGAGCAGTACTTC.

The V and J genes are TRBV4-3 and TRBJ2-1; D is unclear. Trimming shortened V by 0 bases and J by 3 bases, and 9 bases separated the two germline ends. The germline gives CDR1 LGHNA, CDR2 YSLEER. The length of the CDR3 is 15 residues. CDR3 amino acids: CASSQENWNYNEQFF. CDR3 bases: TGCGCCAGCAGCCAAGAGAATTGGAACTACAATGAGCAGTTCTTC.

The chain uses TRBV4-1 and TRBJ1-1; no firm D call. The CDR3 extends over 15 amino acids. Germline CDR1 reads MGHRA; CDR2 reads YSYEKL. V shed 0 bases and J shed 5 bases, with 13 bases lying between them. DNA of the CDR3: TGCGCCAGCAGCCAAGATCCGCTCCCCGGGACTGAAGCTTTCTTT. Protein: CASSQDPLPGTEAFF.

CDR3 amino acids: CASRDSYEQYF. As DNA, the CDR3 is TGTGCCAGCAGGGACAGCTACGAGCAGTACTTC. V and J are TRBV6-1 and TRBJ2-7; maybe TRBD1 (6 bases). This CDR3 comprises 11 residues. Per the germline V gene, CDR1 is MNHNS and CDR2 is SASEGT. Trimming took off 6 bases at V and 3 bases at J, with 6 bases between the two ends.

The chain uses TRBV4-1 and TRBJ2-3; 7 bases are a match to TRBD2. The CDR3 sequence is 14 residues long. CDR1 MGHRA and CDR2 YSYEKL come from the germline V gene. V trimming: 3 bases; J trimming: 4 bases; junction bases outside the gene matches: 4. CDR3 in amino acids: CASSQGLSPDTQYF. Written as DNA, the CDR3 is TGCGCCAGCAGCCAGGGACTAAGCCCAGATACGCAGTATTTT.

The chain couples TRBV5-6 to TRBJ2-1; D remains unclear. The V and J ends lost 1 base and 10 bases respectively, with 15 bases between them. The germline CDR1 and CDR2 sequences are SGHDT and YYEEEE. This CDR3 is 14 amino acids long. The CDR3 DNA is TGTGCCAGCAGCTTGATGGCTTCCCCCTCGGAGCAGTTCTTC. Protein sequence: CASSLMASPSEQFF.

The V call is TRBV7-9, the J call TRBJ1-4; 10 nucleotides align to TRBD1. CDR1 SEHNR and CDR2 FQNEAQ come from the germline V gene (reference sequence). The CDR3 totals 14 residues. Trimming at V came to 5 bases and at J to 7 bases, leaving 4 bases not matched to a gene. The CDR3, as DNA: TGTGCCAGCAGCCGGACAGGGGGAATTGAAAAACTGTTTTTT. Translated, it gives CASSRTGGIEKLFF.

CDR3 in DNA: TGTGCCAGCAGCCCTTTCGGAGGGTACACAGATACGCAGTATTTT. Translation: CASSPFGGYTDTQYF. This rearrangement joins TRBV9 to TRBJ2-3; D may be TRBD2 (6 bases). The CDR3 contains 15 residues. Germline CDR1 SGDLS, CDR2 YYNGEE. V lost 4 bases and J lost 2, with 14 bases in between.

J is TRBJ2-4 and V is TRBV27; D is ambiguous. The CDR3 extends over 15 amino acids. Germline-derived CDR1 and CDR2 are MNHEY and SMNVEV (reference sequence). The ends were cut back, 0 bases at V and 7 bases at J, with 13 bases in the middle. The CDR3 protein is CASSLSPNNRNIQYF. The CDR3 nucleotides are TGTGCCAGCAGTTTATCGCCGAACAATCGGAACATTCAGTACTTC.

The rearrangement links TRBV5-6 to TRBJ2-7; possible D gene TRBD1, 6 bases. Looked up from germline, CDR1 is SGHDT and CDR2 is YYEEEE. The CDR3 has 14 residues. Trimming took 2 bases from V and 5 from J, leaving 14 bases between them. CDR3 amino acids: CASSLGLRGDEQYF. DNA for the CDR3: TGTGCCAGCAGCTTAGGGCTCAGGGGCGACGAGCAGTACTTC.